These 9 T cell receptor beta chains originate from one sample sequenced in a study of human T cells and chemical hapten exposure. This sample's time point: patch test 2, 6 weeks after DPC sensitization. Regarding treatment: therapeutic diphenylcyclopropenone sensitization with weekly scalp DPC. TCRdb reprocessed the RACE reads via MiXCR and lists one record per CDR3 protein. Among approximately 96,000 distinct CDR3 sequences, about 9% were seen once, and the ten largest hold approximately 2%. Specimen: whole blood, collected in connection with sensitization to the hapten diphenylcyclopropenone (DPC). The receptor set was obtained from a woman between 40 and 50 years old with alopecia areata. Some clones in this sample may be carry-over from other donors' samples.

The chain joins TRBV27 to TRBJ2-2; possibly TRBD2 for D (5 bases). Trimming cost V 8 bases and J 8 bases, with 12 bases left between them. This CDR3 contains 12 residues. Germline loops: CDR1 MNHEY, CDR2 SMNVEV (reference sequence). This CDR3 is CASSLSGGELFF. The CDR3 DNA sequence: TGTGCCAGCTCTTTATCGGGGGGGGAGCTGTTTTTT.

This clonotype was recorded many times. The chain combines TRBV24-1 with TRBJ2-2; 8 positions match TRBD1. The germline gives CDR1 KGHDR, CDR2 SFDVKD. The length of the CDR3 is 16 residues. With 3 bases clipped from V and 2 bases from J, the junction kept 4 bases outside the gene matches. The CDR3 protein is CATSDMDRANTGELFF. The CDR3 DNA reads TGTGCCACCAGTGATATGGACAGGGCTAACACCGGGGAGCTGTTTTTT.

This sequence joins TRBV28 and TRBJ2-3, with no clear D. The CDR3 totals 16 residues. With 4 bases removed from V and 0 bases from J, the gap between germline ends came to 14 bases. In germline, CDR1 is MDHEN, CDR2 SYDVKM. The CDR3 DNA reads as TGTGCCAGCAGTTCCCCGCCCCAGGACAGCACAGATACGCAGTATTTT. As protein: CASSSPPQDSTDTQYF.

The chain employs TRBV7-3 and TRBJ2-6, with D possibly TRBD2 on 5 matching bases. V lost 5 bases and J 0 bases, leaving 14 bases between the germline ends. Germline V CDR1 and CDR2: SGHTA, FQGTGA. CDR3 length: 17 residues. The CDR3 here is CASSLIKAGSGANVLTF. In DNA, the CDR3 is TGTGCCAGCAGCCTGATTAAGGCGGGCTCTGGGGCCAACGTCCTGACTTTC.

The chain uses TRBV4-2 and TRBJ2-5; D could derive from TRBD1 or TRBD2 (6 bases each). V lost 1 base and J 5 bases, leaving 20 bases between the germline ends. CDR3 length equals 17 residues. Germline V gives CDR1 LGHNA, CDR2 YNFKEQ. CDR3 in amino acids: CASSQGAGGWAVETQYF. The CDR3 DNA reads as TGTGCCAGCAGCCAAGGCGCCGGGGGCTGGGCGGTGGAGACCCAGTACTTC.

This clonotype was picked up many times. The rearrangement links TRBV4-3 to TRBJ1-4; D remains ambiguous. This CDR3 contains 15 residues. CDR1 and CDR2 (germline): LGHNA, YSLEER. V was pared by 0 bases and J by 7 bases, with 12 bases between. As DNA, the CDR3 is TGCGCCAGCAGCCAAGACGCACGACCAGGTGAAAAACTGTTTTTT. Residues: CASSQDARPGEKLFF.

The chain carries TRBV28 and TRBJ2-6, with 8 bases matching TRBD1. V was clipped by 3 bases and J by 0 bases; unmatched bases: 7. The germline CDR1 and CDR2 sequences are MDHEN and SYDVKM. This CDR3 contains 18 residues. The CDR3 DNA reads as TGTGCCAGCAGTTTGGGGGGACAGGCCGCCTCTGGGGCCAACGTCCTGACTTTC. It yields the protein CASSLGGQAASGANVLTF.

The V gene is TRBV28, the J gene TRBJ2-7; 12 bases are shared with TRBD2. The germline CDR1 and CDR2 sequences are MDHEN and SYDVKM. J was trimmed by 1 base and V by 4 bases; bases with no gene match: 14. This CDR3 has 19 residues. The CDR3 DNA reads TGTGCCAGCAGTTCACTCCCTCGACTAGCGGGAGTTTTATCCTACGAGCAGTACTTC. Translated: CASSSLPRLAGVLSYEQYF.

This clonotype was seen at least ten times. This rearrangement joins TRBV28 to TRBJ2-7; possibly TRBD1 for D (7 bases). The CDR3 spans 15 residues. Germline V lookup: CDR1 MDHEN, CDR2 SYDVKM. Trimming shortened V by 3 bases and J by 3 bases, and 15 bases separated the two germline ends. The CDR3 protein is CASSFLTQGGYEQYF. CDR3 in DNA: TGTGCCAGCAGTTTCTTAACGCAGGGGGGCTACGAGCAGTACTTC.